The source of this T cell receptor (beta chain) is a study of cytomegalovirus exposure and HLA in healthy donors. Both 60 Vbeta primers and 13 Jbeta primers went into the PCR. Profiling relied on immunoSEQ multiplex PCR, and the TCRdb table lists in-frame clones only, not all of them. The sample lists about 95,000 clones, 78% occurring once. With 2 bases removed from V and 0 bases from J, the gap between germline ends came to 3 bases. CDR1 MNHNS and CDR2 SASEGT come from the germline V gene. This CDR3 spans 13 amino acids. This chain joins TRBV6-1 and TRBJ2-3, with unresolved D. The clonotype comes from a woman aged 40 to 49 in good health and CMV-seropositive. The sample taken for sequencing was PBMCs. CDR3 protein: CASSEPSTDTQYF. CDR3 in DNA: TGTGCCAGCAGTGAACCAAGCACAGATACGCAGTATTTT.